A selection of T cell receptor beta chains follows, all from one sample in a study of identical twins. TCRdb analysed the 5' RACE reads with MiXCR anew, one entry per CDR3 protein. This sample has 400,000 to 550,000 distinct CDR3 sequences, with 22% found just once. Another study also made use of these data, one on T cells expressing NK-cell markers.

Sequencing input: CD4+ T cells sorted from blood. These receptors all stem from a woman aged 18-29 years in good health. The CDR3 runs from the conserved cysteine through the conserved F or W. D genes are given only for firm matches. Clone size is stated in some rows and not others, as once, few, many or a class when expanded.

size	V	J	D	length	DNA	CDR3
-	TRBV12-5	TRBJ1-1	-	15	TGTGCTAGTGGATTACCGGGACACATGAACACTGAAGCTTTCTTT	CASGLPGHMNTEAFF
-	TRBV12-3/TRBV12-4	TRBJ2-5	-	16	TGTGCCAGCAGCTTCTCGTGGGCCAGGCGCGGAGAGACCCAGTACTTC	CASSFSWARRGETQYF
-	TRBV6-2/TRBV6-3	TRBJ2-1	TRBD2	14	TGTGCCAGCAAGGGGCTAGCGGAATACAATGAGCAGTTCTTC	CASKGLAEYNEQFF
-	TRBV29-1	TRBJ2-1	TRBD2	15	TGCAGCGCTACGACTAGCGGGAGTCGGAGCAATGAGCAGTTCTTC	CSATTSGSRSNEQFF
few	TRBV20-1	TRBJ1-5	TRBD1	14	TGCAGTGCTAGTTGGGACAGGCAGGGCCAGCCCCAGCATTTT	CSASWDRQGQPQHF
many	TRBV6-5	TRBJ2-7	-	17	TGTGCCAGCAGACTCGGGGAGGGGGCTATTGGGCCCTACGAGCAGTACTTC	CASRLGEGAIGPYEQYF
-	TRBV4-3	TRBJ2-7	-	15	TGCGCCAGCAGCCTTGACGTGGGCCACTCCTACGAGCAGTACTTC	CASSLDVGHSYEQYF
-	TRBV6-1	TRBJ2-1	-	12	TGTGCCAGCAGTGCGCTATACAATGAGCAGTTCTTC	CASSALYNEQFF
-	TRBV7-9	TRBJ2-3	-	14	TGTGCCAGCAGAACTAGGACTTCCACAGATACGCAGTATTTT	CASRTRTSTDTQYF
-	TRBV27	TRBJ2-1	-	17	TGTGCCAGCAGGACCACCGGGACTCCTACCGCGGTCCATGAGCAGTTCTTC	CASRTTGTPTAVHEQFF
-	TRBV20-1	TRBJ1-2	-	12	TGCAGTGCGAGGACGCCAGCCTATGGCTACACCTTC	CSARTPAYGYTF
-	TRBV7-9	TRBJ2-2	TRBD2	16	TGTGCCAGCAGCCCAGGTGCTAGCGGGAACACCGGGGAGCTGTTTTTT	CASSPGASGNTGELFF
-	TRBV14	TRBJ2-7	-	12	TGTGCCAGCGGAAACAGGGTGTGGGAGCAGTACTTC	CASGNRVWEQYF
-	TRBV10-3	TRBJ1-5	-	13	TGTGCCATCAGTGGGACAGACAATCAGCCCCAGCATTTT	CAISGTDNQPQHF
many	TRBV29-1	TRBJ2-5	-	12	TGCAGCGTTGGTGTCGTTGGAGAGACCCAGTACTTC	CSVGVVGETQYF
few	TRBV20-1	TRBJ2-7	TRBD2	13	TGCAGTGCCGGAGCGGGAGACGCCTACGAGCAGTACTTC	CSAGAGDAYEQYF
once	TRBV10-3	TRBJ1-3	TRBD1	15	TGTGCCATCAGGCCGGGACAGGCCTCTGGAAACACCATATATTTT	CAIRPGQASGNTIYF
few	TRBV20-1	TRBJ2-5	-	11	TGCAGTGGCGACAGTCAAGAGACCCAGTACTTC	CSGDSQETQYF
-	TRBV7-9	TRBJ1-2	-	14	TGTGCCAGCAGCTTCGGCGGACAATCGTATGGCTACACCTTC	CASSFGGQSYGYTF
-	TRBV18	TRBJ2-6	-	16	TGTGCCAGCTCACCAGGAGGGACCTCTGGGGCCAACGTCCTGACTTTC	CASSPGGTSGANVLTF
few	TRBV6-5	TRBJ2-5	-	13	TGTGCCAGCAGTTACTCTCGATGGGAGACCCAGTACTTC	CASSYSRWETQYF
-	TRBV25-1	TRBJ2-7	-	14	TGTGCCAGCAGTGAACGAGAGGGGTCGAACGAGCAGTACTTC	CASSEREGSNEQYF
once	TRBV12-3/TRBV12-4	TRBJ2-1	TRBD2	15	TGTGCCAGCAGTCGCTCGGGAGGGGGGGCAGTGGAGCAGTTCTTC	CASSRSGGGAVEQFF